Following are 22 T cell receptor beta chains from one sample sequenced in a study of glioma-infiltrating T cells. The iRepertoire nested amplicon-rescue multiplex PCR amplified TCR alpha and beta CDR3s from RNA. Each CDR3 protein gets one entry after TCRdb re-called the multiplex PCR reads with MiXCR. Here the sample spans 100,000 to 150,000 distinct CDR3 sequences, 24% being singletons. Sequencing was performed on glioma tissue, nonneoplastic brain tissue, or PBMCs (not recorded which). The receptors come from a human donor with low-grade glioma or glioblastoma, undergoing nonglioma brain surgery, or in good health (not recorded which).

CDR3 nucleotide sequence: TGTGCCAGCATCTTGGGACTAGCGGGGAATGAGCAGTTCTTC. Amino acid sequence: CASILGLAGNEQFF. The chain employs TRBV7-3 and TRBJ2-1; 13 bases are shared with TRBD2. The CDR3 sequence is 14 residues long. Trimming took 7 bases from V and 7 from J; bases not matched to a gene: 4. Germline loops: CDR1 SGHTA, CDR2 FQGTGA.

This clonotype has ten or more counts. The CDR3 protein is CATEPRGINTEAFF. The CDR3 coding sequence is TGTGCCACGGAACCCAGGGGGATAAACACTGAAGCTTTCTTT. This rearrangement joins TRBV15 to TRBJ1-1, with 7 bases matching TRBD1. Germline CDR1 LNHNV, CDR2 YYDKDF (reference sequence). The CDR3 consists of 14 residues. J was trimmed by 2 bases and V by 9 bases; bases with no gene match: 9. Full variable domain (outside the CDR3, taken from reference TRBV15 and TRBJ1-1): DAMVIQNPRYQVTQFGKPVTLSCSQTLNHNVMYWYQQKSSQAPKLLFHYYDKDFNNEADTPDNFQSRRPNTSFCFLDIRSPGLGDTAMYLCATEPRGINTEAFFGQGTRLTVV.

On this clonotype itself: Just one base apart from a much larger clone, this may be a read error. The rearrangement uses TRBV6-5 and TRBJ2-3; D remains unclear. The V gene lost 0 bases and the J gene lost 6 bases, with 10 bases spanning the gap. The CDR3 runs 14 residues. CDR1 and CDR2 (germline): MNHEY, SVGAGI. The CDR3, as DNA: TGTGCCAGCAGTTACTCCACGACCTGGGATACGCAGTATTTT. Translation gives CASSYSTTWDTQYF.

This clonotype was observed a handful of times. This chain uses TRBV5-4 with TRBJ2-3; D may be TRBD1 or TRBD2 (5 bases each). Trimming removed 4 bases at V and 0 bases at J, with 12 bases between. The CDR3 is 15 amino acids. The V gene's germline CDR1 is SGHNT and CDR2 YYREEE (reference sequence). The CDR3 nucleotides are TGTGCCAGCAGCCTGGGACGTACTAGCACAGATACGCAGTATTTT. Translating gives CASSLGRTSTDTQYF.

The rearrangement links TRBV27 to TRBJ2-5, with a tentative D call TRBD2 (5 bases). There are 14 residues in the CDR3. Between the trimmed V and J ends, which lost 6 bases and 0 bases, there was a span of 11 bases. The germline V gene has CDR1 MNHEY and CDR2 SMNVEV (reference sequence). The chain's CDR3 is CASSVGLHQETQYF. The CDR3 DNA reads as TGTGCCAGCAGCGTAGGACTTCACCAAGAGACCCAGTACTTC.

This clonotype appeared a few times. The rearrangement joins TRBV2 to TRBJ2-7; TRBD1 matches at 9 bases. CDR1 SNHLY and CDR2 FYNNEI come from the germline V gene. After removal of 6 bases from V and 5 bases from J, the junction contained 5 bases not matched to a gene. CDR3 length: 13 residues. This chain's CDR3 is CASSVGQGDEQYV. The CDR3 bases are TGTGCCAGCAGCGTGGGACAGGGCGACGAGCAGTACGTC.

This clonotype was recorded once. This chain uses TRBV29-1 with TRBJ2-1; unclear D gene. Germline CDR1 is SQVTM and CDR2 is ANQGSEA. The V gene lost 4 bases and the J gene lost 4 bases, with 17 bases spanning the gap. The CDR3 sequence is 15 residues long. CDR3 in DNA: TGCAGCGTTGGAAGGTTTGACTCCGGATACAATGAGCAGTTCTTC. As protein: CSVGRFDSGYNEQFF.

The genes are TRBV7-2 and TRBJ2-1; TRBD2 matches 9 bases. The CDR3 totals 15 residues. Per the germline V gene, CDR1 is SGHTA and CDR2 is FQGNSA. The V segment lost 3 bases and the J segment 2 bases; nucleotides outside the gene matches: 2. The CDR3 protein is CASSLRGGPYNEQFF. The CDR3 region has the DNA TGTGCCAGCAGCTTGCGGGGGGGTCCCTACAATGAGCAGTTCTTC.

This clonotype was seen a few times. DNA of the CDR3: TGCGCCAGCAGCCAAGTTAAACAAGTGAACACTGAAGCTTTCTTT. This translates into CASSQVKQVNTEAFF. V is TRBV4-1 and J is TRBJ1-1; D ambiguous. This CDR3 spans 15 amino acids. The V end was cut by 1 base, the J end by 0 bases, with 9 bases between. Germline V gene data show CDR1 as MGHRA and CDR2 as YSYEKL.

This clonotype has more than one count but fewer than ten. The chain joins TRBV24-1 to TRBJ1-3; D gene uncertain. Germline CDR1 is KGHDR and CDR2 is SFDVKD. The CDR3 runs 13 residues. V shed 4 bases and J shed 5 bases, with 8 bases lying between them. Written as DNA, the CDR3 is TGTGCCACCAGTGACCTGACCAGAAACACCATATATTTT. Protein sequence: CATSDLTRNTIYF.

This chain links TRBV11-2 with TRBJ2-3, with no clear D. The germline V gene has CDR1 SGHAT and CDR2 FQNNGV. The CDR3 loop spans 14 amino acids. V was clipped by 1 base and J by 2 bases, with 7 bases between them. The CDR3 here is CASSLARITDTQYF. Here the CDR3 DNA reads TGTGCCAGCAGCTTAGCTCGGATCACAGATACGCAGTATTTT.

This clonotype was counted only a few times. The CDR3 spells CASRSTQSQYNEQFF. As DNA, the CDR3 is TGTGCCAGCAGATCCACCCAATCCCAGTACAATGAGCAGTTCTTC. V and J are TRBV3-1 and TRBJ2-1, with D uncertain. CDR3 size: 15 residues. Germline assignment: CDR1 LGHDT and CDR2 YNNKEL (reference sequence). Trimming took off 6 bases at V and 4 bases at J, with 16 bases between the two ends.

The sample holds a few counts of this clonotype. A read error is possible here, since a much larger clone lies one base away. This CDR3 is CASSSRTRETQYF. CDR3 DNA sequence: TGTGCCAGCAGTTCACGGACCAGAGAGACCCAGTACTTC. This rearrangement joins TRBV12-3 or TRBV12-4 to TRBJ2-5; D not certain. The CDR3 is 13 residues long. V was clipped by 4 bases and J by 4 bases, with 10 bases between them.

This clonotype was observed at least ten times. The genes are TRBV28 and TRBJ2-3, with D possibly TRBD1 on 5 matching bases. V was clipped by 8 bases and J by 4 bases, with 10 bases between them. The CDR3 contains 12 residues. Germline loops: CDR1 MDHEN, CDR2 SYDVKM. The CDR3 DNA reads as TGTGCCAGCGTAGACAGACCAGATACGCAGTATTTT. It encodes CASVDRPDTQYF.

The chain recombines TRBV5-5 with TRBJ1-2, with D hard to call. The V gene's germline CDR1 is SGHKS and CDR2 YYEKEE (reference sequence). The CDR3 loop spans 14 amino acids. V shed 5 bases and J shed 2 bases, with 13 bases lying between them. In DNA, the CDR3 is TGTGCCAGCAGGATGACGGGCGGAAACTATGGCTACACCTTC. Protein product: CASRMTGGNYGYTF.

The V call is TRBV7-3, the J call TRBJ2-1; the D gene is possibly TRBD2 (6 bases). The ends were cut back, 4 bases at V and 9 bases at J, with 16 bases in the middle. The CDR3 is 14 residues long. CDR1 and CDR2 (germline): SGHTA, FQGTGA. The CDR3 here is CASSSPGGSGEQFF. The CDR3 DNA reads TGTGCCAGCAGCTCCCCTGGGGGGTCGGGTGAGCAGTTCTTC.

This clonotype came up many times. This sequence joins TRBV20-1 and TRBJ2-1, with no clear D. Per the germline V gene, CDR1 is DFQATT and CDR2 is SNEGSKA (reference sequence). CDR3 length: 12 amino acids. V lost 6 bases and J lost 6, with 12 bases in between. The CDR3 loop reads CSATDGPNEQFF. CDR3 bases: TGCAGTGCGACCGACGGCCCCAATGAGCAGTTCTTC.

Concerning this clonotype itself: At one end, the junction sequence differs from germline, possibly due to a read error. The gene calls are TRBV20-1 and TRBJ2-1, with a weak D call TRBD2 (6 bases). The germline V gene encodes CDR1 DFQATT and CDR2 SNEGSKA (reference sequence). The CDR3 is made up of 13 amino acids. The CDR3 loop reads CSTSYKGRGEQFF. CDR3 sequence (DNA): TGCAGTACTAGCTACAAGGGACGGGGTGAGCAGTTCTTC.

Concerning this clonotype: A read error may explain this, as a much larger clone is one base away. The chain employs TRBV6-2 or TRBV6-3 and TRBJ2-3; no firm D call. The CDR3 has 15 residues. Per the germline V gene, CDR1 is MNHEY and CDR2 is SVGEGT. CDR3 sequence reads: CASNYSLGRTDTQYF. CDR3 nucleotide sequence: TGTGCCAGCAATTACTCCCTAGGGCGTACAGATACGCAGTATTTT.

J is TRBJ2-3 and V is TRBV6-6, with 7 bases aligning to TRBD1. The CDR3 is 14 amino acids. CDR1 and CDR2 from the germline V gene are MNHNY and SVGAGI (reference sequence). Germline trimming cut 2 bases from V and 4 bases from J; bases unmatched to any gene: 3. The CDR3 region has the DNA TGTGCCAGCAGTTACCTGACAGGGTCAGATACGCAGTATTTT. It yields the protein CASSYLTGSDTQYF.

In its sample, this clonotype was seen many times. The chain joins TRBV6-1 to TRBJ2-3; perhaps TRBD1 as D (5 bases). Germline CDR1 MNHNS, CDR2 SASEGT. The CDR3 totals 13 residues. Trimming removed 1 base at V and 6 bases at J, with 8 bases between. CDR3 bases: TGTGCCAGCAGTGAAGGCAGGGCGGATACGCAGTATTTT. Its protein product is CASSEGRADTQYF.

This clonotype was seen a handful of times. The rearrangement joins TRBV7-3 to TRBJ2-3; 9 bases agree with TRBD2. Unmatched junction bases numbered 10, after V lost 4 bases and J lost 5 bases. Germline loops: CDR1 SGHTA, CDR2 FQGTGA. CDR3 length equals 16 residues. The CDR3 nucleotides read TGTGCCAGCAGCTCAGGGCGGGGGGGCCTTGGAGATACGCAGTATTTT. Translating it yields CASSSGRGGLGDTQYF.